This T cell receptor (beta chain) derives from a study of vaccination effects on CD4 cells after COVID-19. Study-wide background: The median interval between the second dose and post-vaccine sampling was 72 days.

The repertoire was sequenced with immunoSEQ multiplex PCR; TCRdb's copy has only in-frame clones and lacks some. Of 25,000 to 40,000 clones listed, roughly 63% are singletons. This clone was counted only a few times. The antigen is not known. CDR1 and CDR2 (germline): SGHRS, YFSETQ. The CDR3 is 17 residues long. J lost 0 bases, V lost 4 bases, and 13 bases had no gene match. Sequencing in the ViraFEST assay came after antigen-specific CD4+ T cells had been expanded with viral peptide pools, which were used to stimulate PBMC. Isolation of CD4+ T cells took place after about 10 days of culture. BNT162b2 vaccine or mRNA-1273 vaccine was given to participants in two doses. IL-2 at about 10 IU/ml and peptides at about 9.2 ug/ml were added to cultured PBMC, roughly 1.8 million per well. Cells had half their medium changed to IL-2 medium on days 3 and 7. Study findings and constraints: There was marked clonal contraction among infection- and vaccine-induced clones late after vaccination.

This sequence was found in a human donor who received a COVID-19 vaccine. The sample here was CD4+ T cells from PBMCs cultured with SARS-CoV-2 spike peptides, taken after COVID-19 vaccination. The chain has TRBV5-1 and TRBJ2-7, with 7 bases fitting TRBD2. CDR3 sequence reads: CASSPQVSGISSYEQYF. DNA for the CDR3: TGCGCCAGCAGCCCCCAGGTGAGCGGGATTAGCTCCTACGAGCAGTACTTC.